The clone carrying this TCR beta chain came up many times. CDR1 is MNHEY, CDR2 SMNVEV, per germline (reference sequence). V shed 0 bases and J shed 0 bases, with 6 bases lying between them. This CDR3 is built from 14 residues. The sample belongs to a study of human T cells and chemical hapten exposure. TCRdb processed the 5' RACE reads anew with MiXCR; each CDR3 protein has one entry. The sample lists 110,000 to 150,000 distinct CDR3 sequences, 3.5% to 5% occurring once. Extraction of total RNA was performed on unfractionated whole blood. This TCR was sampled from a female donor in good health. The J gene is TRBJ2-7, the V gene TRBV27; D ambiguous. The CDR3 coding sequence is TGTGCCAGCAGTTTATCCGGCCTCTCCTACGAGCAGTACTTC. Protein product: CASSLSGLSYEQYF.